Listed here is a single TCR beta chain. Antigen specificity is unknown. Germline V CDR1 and CDR2: MNHEY, SMNVEV (reference sequence). V gave up 5 bases and J gave up 6 bases; unmatched junction bases: 25. This CDR3 is 19 amino acids long. This sample was included in a study of cytotoxic CD8 clonotypes in ibrutinib-treated CLL. Study results and caveats: T-cell clonality at baseline went above that of age-matched healthy donors and rose and fell with circulating CD8+ T-cell counts.

Assay used: immunoSEQ multiplex PCR; TCRdb lists only in-frame clones, some missing. In the table there are over 200,000 clones, 70% to 75% of which are singletons. The sample consisted of PBMCs, taken after 12 months of ibrutinib treatment. This sequence was found in a human donor with chronic lymphocytic leukemia. The chain has TRBV27 and TRBJ2-7, with TRBD2 matching over 7 bases. The CDR3 DNA reads TGTGCCAGCAGTCCAATCAGAGGCCAGCGGGATCCCGGGGGACTCGAGCAGTACTTC. This encodes CASSPIRGQRDPGGLEQYF.